Following are 26 T cell receptor beta chains from one sample sequenced in a study of T cells in Graves' hyperthyroidism and ophthalmopathy. Amplification of TCR beta CDR3 regions was performed using RNA transcripts as template. The HTBI primer set was used in a first-round RT-PCR of the TCR CDR3. TCRdb re-called the multiplex PCR reads through MiXCR, storing one row per CDR3 protein. The table lists roughly 740,000 distinct CDR3 sequences, about 16% of them singletons, with roughly 8% in the top ten. The sequenced material came from blood. Receptors were obtained from a young man with Graves' hyperthyroidism.

Only one count was recorded for this clonotype. A much larger clone lies one base from this, so it may be a read error. V usage is TRBV2 and J usage is TRBJ1-5; D possibly corresponds to TRBD1 (5 bases). From germline, CDR1 is SNHLY and CDR2 FYNNEI. The CDR3 length is 11 residues. For the CDR3, the DNA is TGTACCAGCAGTGAAAGGGGTACCCAGCATTTT. Translation: CTSSERGTQHF.

The chain recombines TRBV10-3 with TRBJ1-4, with D hard to call. This CDR3 has 12 residues. Per the germline V gene, CDR1 is ENHRY and CDR2 is SYGVKD. Trimming shortened V by 8 bases and J by 5 bases, and 9 bases separated the two germline ends. CDR3 in DNA: TGTGCCATCGGCGGAGTCAATGAAAAACTGTTTTTT. This translates into CAIGGVNEKLFF.

V gene TRBV2 combines with J gene TRBJ2-1; no clear D. The CDR3 spans 12 residues. Germline-derived CDR1 and CDR2 are SNHLY and FYNNEI. V was shortened by 5 bases and J by 5 bases, with 7 bases between the two germline ends. CDR3 DNA sequence: TGTGCCAGCAGTCGACGCCACAATGAGCAGTTCTTC. Protein product: CASSRRHNEQFF. Together with reference TRBV2 and TRBJ2-1, the CDR3 gives the full variable domain: EPEVTQTPSHQVTQMGQEVILRCVPISNHLYFYWYRQILGQKVEFLVSFYNNEISEKSEIFDDQFSVERPDGSNFTLKIRSTKLEDSAMYFCASSRRHNEQFFGPGTRLTVL.

Many counts were recorded for this clonotype. V gene TRBV3-1 combines with J gene TRBJ2-3; D is uncertain. CDR1 and CDR2 from the germline V gene are LGHDT and YNNKEL (reference sequence). The CDR3 length is 11 residues. V gave up 6 bases and J gave up 7 bases, with 8 bases separating them. The CDR3 sequence: CASSRPYTQYF. The CDR3 coding sequence is TGTGCCAGCAGTCGGCCGTATACGCAGTATTTT.

This clonotype has a count of ten or more. The chain combines TRBV4-2 with TRBJ1-1, with D unclear. The CDR3 runs to 14 residues. V lost 0 bases, J lost 6 bases, and 11 bases lay in between. Looked up from germline, CDR1 is LGHNA and CDR2 is YNFKEQ. The CDR3 coding sequence is TGTGCCAGCAGCCAAGACTTGGGCAGGTCTGAAGCTTTCTTT. Protein product: CASSQDLGRSEAFF.

The V gene is TRBV30, the J gene TRBJ2-1; D is possibly TRBD1 or TRBD2 (5 bases each). In germline, CDR1 is GTSNPN, CDR2 SVGIG (reference sequence). Trimming cost V 2 bases and J 7 bases, with 15 bases left between them. The CDR3 loop spans 14 amino acids. The CDR3 DNA is TGTGCCTGGAGTTCCGGGGCGTACGTAAATGAGCAGTTCTTC. Its translation is CAWSSGAYVNEQFF.

This clonotype was detected only once. The chain is built from TRBV5-1 and TRBJ2-7; 12 bases are shared with TRBD1. Trimming cost V 4 bases and J 3 bases; bases outside gene matches: 8. Germline CDR1 and CDR2: SGHRS and YFSETQ. The CDR3 is 16 residues long. CDR3 sequence reads: CASSRGGQGAVYEQYF. The CDR3 region has the DNA TGCGCCAGCAGCCGGGGGGGACAGGGGGCGGTCTACGAGCAGTACTTC.

The chain joins TRBV10-3 to TRBJ2-1; D unclear. In germline, CDR1 is ENHRY, CDR2 SYGVKD. V was trimmed by 4 bases and J by 5 bases, leaving 15 bases between them. The CDR3 is made up of 15 amino acids. As DNA, the CDR3 is TGTGCCATCAGTGTTTTGGCAGCCATTAACAATGAGCAGTTCTTC. Protein: CAISVLAAINNEQFF.

This clonotype was seen repeatedly, ten times or more. The chain combines TRBV27 with TRBJ1-5; D not certain. The CDR3 has 14 residues. Germline V lookup: CDR1 MNHEY, CDR2 SMNVEV (reference sequence). Trimming cost V 6 bases and J 0 bases, with 9 bases left between them. As DNA, the CDR3 is TGTGCCAGCAGCCCTTTGGGTAGCAATCAGCCCCAGCATTTT. Translation: CASSPLGSNQPQHF.

The chain links TRBV27 to TRBJ1-2; tentatively, D is TRBD1 (5 bases). Trimming took off 5 bases at V and 3 bases at J, with 13 bases between the two ends. This CDR3 has 14 residues. CDR1 is MNHEY and CDR2 is SMNVEV in the germline V gene (reference sequence). This CDR3 is CASSPPSGHYGYTF. Here the CDR3 DNA reads TGTGCCAGCAGTCCTCCTTCAGGGCACTATGGCTACACCTTC.

This clonotype has at least ten counts. Here the CDR3 reads CASSQKLMFGEPQHF. The CDR3 DNA is TGTGCCAGCAGTCAAAAGCTAATGTTCGGGGAGCCCCAGCATTTT. This chain connects TRBV12-3 or TRBV12-4 to TRBJ1-5; D not resolved. V was trimmed by 5 bases and J by 8 bases, leaving 19 bases between them. CDR3 size: 15 residues.

This clonotype was seen repeatedly, ten times or more. The gene calls are TRBV28 and TRBJ2-7, with D perhaps assigned TRBD1 or TRBD2 (7 bases each). Germline CDR1 and CDR2: MDHEN and SYDVKM. This CDR3 has 18 residues. The V and J ends lost 2 bases and 4 bases respectively, with 24 bases between them. The CDR3: CASSLSIISTGREYEQYF. The DNA for the CDR3 is TGTGCCAGCAGTTTAAGTATCATCTCGACAGGGAGGGAGTACGAGCAGTACTTC.

The V call is TRBV4-1, the J call TRBJ1-1, with D perhaps matching TRBD1 (5 bases). The germline V gene has CDR1 MGHRA and CDR2 YSYEKL. The CDR3 covers 16 residues. Trimming left V 1 base short and J 0 bases short, with 12 bases between. CDR3 sequence (DNA): TGCGCCAGCAGCCAAGTCCCGGGACGGATGAACACTGAAGCTTTCTTT. Protein product: CASSQVPGRMNTEAFF.

This clonotype was detected only a few times. The chain joins TRBV9 to TRBJ2-7; 8 bases agree with TRBD2. Germline loops: CDR1 SGDLS, CDR2 YYNGEE. There are 14 residues in the CDR3. The V segment lost 3 bases and the J segment 4 bases; nucleotides outside the gene matches: 6. The CDR3 DNA follows: TGTGCCAGCAGCGCTGGACTAGCAGATTACGAGCAGTACTTC. Encoded protein: CASSAGLADYEQYF.

Ten or more counts support this clonotype. J is TRBJ2-7 and V is TRBV28; TRBD1 aligns across 7 bases. The CDR3 length is 15 residues. V was pared by 4 bases and J by 2 bases, with 8 bases of the junction left unmatched. Per the germline V gene, CDR1 is MDHEN and CDR2 is SYDVKM. Here the CDR3 DNA reads TGTGCCAGCAGTTCACTTGTAGGGGGCCCCTACGAGCAGTACTTC. Its translation is CASSSLVGGPYEQYF.

The chain combines TRBV12-5 with TRBJ2-3; D gene ambiguous. Trimming shortened V by 7 bases and J by 6 bases, and 14 bases separated the two germline ends. This CDR3 has 13 residues. Germline assignment: CDR1 LGHNT and CDR2 FRNRAP. This CDR3 is CASAFRMGDTQYF. The CDR3 DNA sequence: TGTGCTAGTGCTTTCAGGATGGGGGATACGCAGTATTTT.

The sample holds a few counts of this clonotype. A much more abundant neighbour one base away suggests this may be a read error. The chain employs TRBV20-1 and TRBJ2-3; D gene uncertain. This CDR3 comprises 12 residues. Germline V gene lookup returns CDR1 DFQATT and CDR2 SNEGSKA (reference sequence). The CDR3 nucleotides read TGCAGTGTAGGCGAACCCACAGATACGCGGTATTTT. Protein product: CSVGEPTDTRYF.

The CDR3 DNA sequence: TGTGCCAGCAGCCCCCGAGAGGGACAGGGAGGTGCCGGGGAGCTGTTTTTT. Protein: CASSPREGQGGAGELFF. The genes are TRBV5-5 and TRBJ2-2; 9 bases align to TRBD1. Germline V gives CDR1 SGHKS, CDR2 YYEKEE (reference sequence). After removal of 4 bases from V and 6 bases from J, the junction contained 13 bases not matched to a gene. The CDR3 totals 17 residues.

This clonotype was observed at least ten times. The rearrangement uses TRBV30 and TRBJ2-1, with D hard to call. The CDR3 extends over 11 amino acids. The germline CDR1 and CDR2 sequences are GTSNPN and SVGIG (reference sequence). The V end lost 0 bases, the J end lost 4 bases, and 1 base lay between the germline ends. The chain's CDR3 is CAWSVYNEQFF. CDR3 in DNA: TGTGCCTGGAGTGTATACAATGAGCAGTTCTTC.

This clonotype has a count of ten or more. V is TRBV28 and J is TRBJ2-3, with D maybe TRBD1 (6 bases). The germline CDR1 and CDR2 sequences are MDHEN and SYDVKM. V dropped 10 bases and J dropped 4 bases, with 15 bases sitting between them. The CDR3 contains 13 residues. CDR3 protein: CATRFRGADTQYF. The DNA of the CDR3 is TGTGCCACCCGATTCAGGGGTGCAGATACGCAGTATTTT.

This clonotype was counted at least ten times. The chain joins TRBV18 to TRBJ1-4; the D is unclear. CDR1 is KGHSH, CDR2 LQKENI, per germline. Trimming stripped 0 bases from V and 4 bases from J, with 6 bases between. There are 14 residues in the CDR3. In DNA, the CDR3 is TGTGCCAGCTCACCACCAGGAGATAATGAAAAACTGTTTTTT. Translating it yields CASSPPGDNEKLFF.

The chain carries TRBV19 and TRBJ2-5; D is perhaps TRBD1 (6 bases). This CDR3 is built from 15 residues. V lost 3 bases, J lost 6 bases, and 17 bases lay in between. Germline V CDR1 and CDR2: LNHDA, SQIVND (reference sequence). Written as DNA, the CDR3 is TGTGCCAGTAGTATTGGGTCAGGGGTCAGGCAGACCCAGTACTTC. Residues: CASSIGSGVRQTQYF.

This clonotype has ten or more counts. This sequence joins TRBV5-1 and TRBJ2-7; 7 bases align to TRBD2. The CDR3 sequence is 15 residues long. Germline V lookup: CDR1 SGHRS, CDR2 YFSETQ. After removal of 0 bases from V and 0 bases from J, the junction contained 3 bases not matched to a gene. The CDR3 coding sequence is TGCGCCAGCAGCTTGGTGGGGGGGTTCTCCTACGAGCAGTACTTC. This sequence encodes CASSLVGGFSYEQYF.

The table lists this clonotype with many counts. This chain connects TRBV28 to TRBJ2-7, with TRBD1 matching over 7 bases. The CDR3 totals 16 residues. Germline V gene data show CDR1 as MDHEN and CDR2 as SYDVKM. V was clipped by 0 bases and J by 3 bases; unmatched bases: 8. CDR3 coding DNA: TGTGCCAGCAGTTTATGGAAGGGGACAGTGGACTACGAGCAGTACTTC. Amino acid sequence: CASSLWKGTVDYEQYF.

V is TRBV30 and J is TRBJ1-6, with 8 bases identical to TRBD1. The V segment lost 0 bases and the J segment 16 bases; nucleotides outside the gene matches: 17. The CDR3 has 16 amino acids. CDR1 and CDR2 (germline): GTSNPN, SVGIG (reference sequence). CDR3 protein: CAWSVFLAGGQDKLHF. The CDR3 DNA is TGTGCCTGGAGTGTATTTTTAGCAGGGGGACAGGACAAACTCCACTTT.

This clonotype was seen only a few times. The V gene is TRBV30, the J gene TRBJ2-7; 9 bases align to TRBD1. The germline CDR1 and CDR2 sequences are GTSNPN and SVGIG (reference sequence). This CDR3 spans 17 amino acids. With V trimmed by 1 base and J by 0 bases, 10 bases remained unmatched. CDR3 residues: CAWSEGDRARFSYEQYF. The CDR3 DNA reads TGTGCCTGGAGTGAGGGGGACAGGGCCCGATTCTCCTACGAGCAGTACTTC.